A single T cell receptor (beta chain) is shown here with its context. Its specific antigen is unknown. No clone much larger than this one lies a single base away; base qualities are absent. This specimen belongs to a study of blood T cell repertoires in COVID-19 (TCRdb year 2020). With respect to the entire study: Samples from collaborators originated in the United States, Italy and Spain and spanned both the acute and convalescent phases of COVID-19. Nearly every sample came with metadata listing a de-identified subject ID, COVID-19 status, age in years and sex. A freely available public database, intended as a resource for researchers studying the immune response to SARS-CoV-2, is where the repertoires were released. The material from the prospective study consisted of cDNA or gDNA derived from T cells, B-cell-depleted T cells, or PBMCs. Samples came from the ongoing ImmuneRACE study (first 160 participants) plus 1,254 subjects from 6 global collaborators. Where available, HLA class I and class II types were taken from metadata supplied by the sample provider and were not determined by assay-based typing. Deeply sampled blood TCRbeta repertoires from subjects exposed to, actively infected with, or recovered from COVID-19 were included in the dataset. General study outcomes and caveats: The amount of clinical and demographic metadata varied by source and participant and was provided uncurated.

V has 3 bases trimmed and J has 3 bases trimmed; junction bases matching no gene number 5. CDR1 SNHLY and CDR2 FYNNEI were looked up in the germline V gene. The CDR3 covers 15 residues, taking in both the cysteine and the phenylalanine. Left in the record is the CDR3 DNA by itself, 45 bases read in frame from the first base. Samples from volunteer blood donors who had recovered from COVID-19 were contributed by a second Seattle source. Collaborating institutions collected whole blood in K2EDTA tubes following their own protocols. Collaborator samples were shipped for TCRbeta analysis as frozen whole blood, isolated PBMCs, or DNA extracted from either sample type. The immunoSEQ Assay, a bias-controlled multiplex PCR, was used to amplify TCRbeta CDR3 regions from genomic DNA. Concerning the study's data processing: Nucleated cell counts per sample were estimated from amplification of reference gene primers within the assay. Sequence reads were collapsed and filtered to measure the absolute abundance of every unique TCRbeta CDR3 rearrangement. For each sample, productive Simpson clonality was calculated by taking the square root of Simpson's diversity index across productive rearrangements. TCRdb carries this immuneACCESS record with in-frame sequences only. Its versions omit some clonotypes, under half of them owing to an unresolved V gene in the studies checked, with the rest unexplained. The V and J calls and the clone size are those of that table, but D and trimming were determined from the DNA. This sample comprises around 250,000 clones, approximately 87% of them detected only once. In total, the top ten clones hold about 4.9% of the sample.

The chain employs TRBV2 and TRBJ1-2; a stretch of 9 junction bases matches TRBD1. The origin of this receptor is a man in his fifties or sixties who had recovered from COVID-19. Input material: peripheral blood. The bases are TGTGCCAGCAGTGACCCCAGACAGGGGGACTATGGCTACACCTTC. This sequence encodes CASSDPRQGDYGYTF.